Listed below are T cell receptor beta chains from one sample, sequenced in a study of identical twins. TCRdb processed the 5' RACE reads anew with MiXCR; each CDR3 protein has one entry. The sample consists of hundreds of thousands of distinct CDR3 sequences, around 20% of them appearing once. Another study also made use of these data, one on T cells expressing NK-cell markers.

The specimen was PBMCs. The receptors stem from a woman aged 18-29 years in good health. Each CDR3 is given with its conserved first and last residue. A D gene is named only where the DNA matches it firmly. Clone size is given for some rows only: seen once, a few or many times, or a class if the clone is expanded.

v_gene	j_gene	abundance	d_gene	CDR3aa	CDR3nt
TRBV5-1	TRBJ1-2	few	TRBD1	CASSLEDRGRDYGYTF	TGCGCCAGCAGCTTAGAAGACAGGGGGCGCGACTATGGCTACACCTTC
TRBV9	TRBJ2-1	-	-	CASSTDSWGREQFF	TGTGCCAGCAGCACGGACTCATGGGGCCGTGAGCAGTTCTTC
TRBV3-1	TRBJ1-2	-	-	CASEGLPYGYTF	TGTGCCAGCGAGGGATTGCCCTATGGCTACACCTTC
TRBV12-3/TRBV12-4	TRBJ1-2	many	-	CASSRRPLAVGYGYTF	TGTGCCAGCAGTCGACGACCCCTGGCGGTGGGATATGGCTACACCTTC
TRBV18	TRBJ1-1	-	TRBD1	CASSLGTGITEAFF	TGTGCCAGCTCACTAGGGACAGGGATCACTGAAGCTTTCTTT
TRBV4-2	TRBJ2-3	-	-	CASSQALGSGYTDTQYF	TGTGCCAGCAGCCAAGCTCTTGGTAGCGGTTACACAGATACGCAGTATTTT
TRBV9	TRBJ2-1	few	TRBD2	CASSAQTSGGANEQFF	TGTGCCAGCAGCGCCCAGACTAGCGGGGGGGCCAATGAGCAGTTCTTC
TRBV20-1	TRBJ2-7	-	TRBD2	CSAQGLAGAPYEQYF	TGCAGTGCCCAAGGACTAGCGGGAGCACCCTACGAGCAGTACTTC
TRBV9	TRBJ2-1	few	-	CASSVGGLGNNEQFF	TGTGCCAGCAGCGTAGGGGGACTGGGCAACAATGAGCAGTTCTTC
TRBV27	TRBJ2-7	-	TRBD1	CASSFQGAVNEQYF	TGTGCCAGCAGTTTTCAGGGGGCTGTAAACGAGCAGTACTTC
TRBV7-2	TRBJ2-3	few	TRBD1	CASSVQLDRGRYF	TGTGCCAGCAGCGTACAACTAGACAGGGGAAGGTATTTT
TRBV29-1	TRBJ2-1	-	TRBD2	CSVPRTSGAPSEQFF	TGCAGCGTGCCCCGGACTAGCGGGGCCCCGAGTGAGCAGTTCTTC
TRBV7-9	TRBJ2-2	-	-	CASSLKELNTGELFF	TGTGCCAGCAGCTTGAAAGAGCTGAACACCGGGGAGCTGTTTTTT
TRBV9	TRBJ2-5	-	-	CASSAPGGEETQYF	TGTGCCAGCAGCGCCCCCGGCGGGGAAGAGACCCAGTACTTC
TRBV7-9	TRBJ2-7	-	TRBD2	CASSPGTSGRSEQYF	TGTGCCAGCAGTCCCGGGACTAGCGGGAGAAGCGAGCAGTACTTC
TRBV14	TRBJ2-7	few	-	CASSRYSENSYEQYF	TGTGCCAGCAGCCGGTATAGCGAGAACTCCTACGAGCAGTACTTC
TRBV12-3/TRBV12-4	TRBJ2-4	-	-	CASSSPAGDQNIQYF	TGTGCCAGCAGTAGCCCCGCAGGTGACCAAAACATTCAGTACTTC
TRBV27	TRBJ1-5	-	-	CASSLFVGQGEQPQHF	TGTGCCAGCAGTTTGTTTGTGGGGCAGGGTGAGCAGCCCCAGCATTTT
TRBV5-1	TRBJ1-2	many	-	CASSSNYGYTF	TGTGCCAGCAGTTCGAACTATGGCTACACCTTC
TRBV20-1	TRBJ2-2	-	TRBD2	CSAPDALAGGTGELFF	TGCAGTGCTCCCGACGCACTAGCGGGAGGGACCGGGGAGCTGTTTTTT
TRBV18	TRBJ2-3	-	-	CASSPKGAGWGTDTQYF	TGTGCCAGCTCACCGAAGGGAGCGGGCTGGGGAACAGATACGCAGTATTTT
TRBV7-3	TRBJ1-1	many	TRBD1	CASGGGRNTEAFF	TGTGCCAGCGGAGGGGGCAGGAACACTGAAGCTTTCTTT